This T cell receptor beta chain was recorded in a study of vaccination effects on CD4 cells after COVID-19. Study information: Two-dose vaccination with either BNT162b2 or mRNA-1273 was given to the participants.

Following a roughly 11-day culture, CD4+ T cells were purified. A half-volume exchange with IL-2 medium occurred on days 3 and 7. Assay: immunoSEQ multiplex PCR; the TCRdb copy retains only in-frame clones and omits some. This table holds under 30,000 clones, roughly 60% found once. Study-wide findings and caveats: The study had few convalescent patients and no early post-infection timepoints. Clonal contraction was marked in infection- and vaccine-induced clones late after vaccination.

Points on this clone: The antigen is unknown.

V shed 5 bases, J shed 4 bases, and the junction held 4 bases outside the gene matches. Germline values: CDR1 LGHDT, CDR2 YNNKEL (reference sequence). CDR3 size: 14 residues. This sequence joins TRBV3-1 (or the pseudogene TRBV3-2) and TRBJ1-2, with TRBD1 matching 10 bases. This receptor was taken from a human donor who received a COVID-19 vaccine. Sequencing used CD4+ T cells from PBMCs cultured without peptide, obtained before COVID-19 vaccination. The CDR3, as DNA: TGTGCCAGCAGCTCATGGGACAGGGGCTATGGCTACACCTTC. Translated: CASSSWDRGYGYTF.